The source of this T cell receptor (beta chain) is a study of cytomegalovirus exposure and HLA in healthy donors. Study details: Most genotyped donors, approximately 81% of roughly 400, had Caucasian-associated genetic ancestry.

Researchers ran the PCR with 60 Vbeta and 13 Jbeta primers. As handled by the study authors: About 11 million of the roughly 80 million unique TCR beta chains counted in a later analysis were shared. TCRdb keeps only in-frame clones here, not all; method: immunoSEQ multiplex PCR. For V, J and clone size, that table is used; D and trimming come from the DNA. The sample holds about 150,000 clones, about four fifths seen once. Germline CDR1 and CDR2: SGHTA and FQGNSA. J was trimmed by 5 bases and V by 3 bases; bases with no gene match: 13. The CDR3 loop spans 18 amino acids. Sequencing used PBMCs. The clonotype comes from a young man in good health and CMV-seronegative. The chain joins TRBV7-2 to TRBJ2-5; TRBD2 matches 12 bases. The CDR3 sequence: CASSFWGLAGGPAETQYF. CDR3 nucleotide sequence: TGTGCCAGCAGCTTCTGGGGGCTAGCGGGGGGGCCTGCGGAGACCCAGTACTTC.